The T cell receptor (beta chain) under discussion was sequenced for a study of shared clonotypes between healthy human individuals (dated by TCRdb to the early 2020s). Looking at the study overall: A couple of women and a few men aged 18 to 49 years were included in the cohort. Per donor, three plates each were used for CD4 naive and CD4 memory, two for CD8 naive, and one for CD8 memory. Blood TCR repertoires of roughly 5 healthy adults were deeply sequenced to estimate repertoire size and the extent of clonotype sharing between individuals. Libraries were prepared and TCR repertoires were sequenced by different laboratories using diverse techniques, in order to increase sequencing depth and limit assay-specific biases. Between about 0.94 and 8.9 billion PBMCs per donor were obtained by leukapheresis. The investigation overall reported the following: The small number of donors limited the genetic and exposure-history diversity represented. When a few donors were compared, the shared fraction of clonotypes was around 4.6% for naive CD4, 3.5% for naive CD8, 2% to 2.5% for memory CD4, and 0.4% for memory CD8. Incomplete sequencing was indicated by rarefaction of sorted-subset datasets, despite the large sequencing depth. Compared with non-shared clonotypes, clonotypes shared by all four sorted-subset donors had higher generation probabilities. Sampling was restricted to blood, and TCR repertoires in tissues likely differ from the TCR repertoires found in blood. Pairwise subsampling led to the expectation that sequencing depth would affect the degree of clonotype sharing among donors. Naive subsets generally had larger estimated clonotype richness than memory subsets.

The donors were healthy, HIV-negative adults who had no recently reported acute infections or vaccinations. Every donor was a Caucasian adult residing in Nashville, Tennessee, USA. The CD8 memory samples were a combination of magnetically selected CD45RO+ cells and CCR7-negative CD45RA+ effector memory (TemRA) cells. Blood was obtained by leukapheresis, after which PBMCs were separated by Ficoll-Histopaque density gradient centrifugation and cryopreserved in liquid nitrogen vapor phase. Purity and quantity of every magnetically sorted T cell population were checked by analytical flow cytometry. Genomic DNA was isolated from every sorted fraction and measured by UV absorbance on a Nanodrop 2000c. With respect to this clone: No cognate antigen has been identified for it. No clone much larger than this one lies a single base away; base qualities are absent.

Using the deep immunoSEQ assay, TCR CDR3 regions were amplified from genomic DNA by multiplex PCR. For each cell subset, the extracted genomic DNA was distributed evenly across all wells of several immunoSEQ 96-well plates, and each plate served as one replicate. Each replicate PCR for sorted subsets received roughly 200 ng genomic DNA, equal to about 30,000 T cell genomes. Purified libraries were quantified with a Qubit 3.0 fluorometer, sized on a Bioanalyzer 2100, and re-quantified with the KAPA Library Quantification kit. Every immunoSEQ 96-well plate was sequenced on a dedicated single-read 150-cycle Illumina NextSeq 550 flow cell. In the original analysis: The immunoSEQ output contained only junctional sequences without quality scores, so filtering could not match that applied to full-length reads. To assign V/J genes and CDR3, sequences were annotated against IMGT germline references using PyIR, a Python wrapper for IgBLAST v1.9. Reads were filtered out if the reads had weak V/J assignments (E-value above 1e-6), no CDR3, stop codons, out-of-frame junctions, or ambiguous translated residues. A V3J clonotype was defined by an identical inferred V gene, J gene, and CDR3 amino acid sequence. To compute the percentage overlap between repertoires, the number of shared unique clonotypes was divided by the size of the smaller repertoire. RTK rarefaction, the Chao1 estimator, and Recon v2.1 estimates of unobserved clonotypes were used to assess repertoire richness. Generation probabilities for all TCRbeta clonotypes obtained by the gDNA method from a handful of donors were computed using OLGA. TCRdb mirrors the immuneACCESS table, restricted to in-frame sequences. Some clones are absent from its copies; in checked studies, under half trace to an unresolved V gene, and the reason for the others is unknown. V and J calls and clone size are given by that table; D and trimming were obtained from the DNA. The table for this sample lists about 380,000 clones; roughly 96% of them were counted only once. The top ten hold approximately 0.32% of the sample.

The receptor was derived from a man younger than 45 in good health. The sample consisted of memory CD8+ T cells sorted from blood. The label giving this sample's cell subset or site can be read as: CD45RO+ cells pooled with CCR7-negative TemRA cells.

The bases read TGCAGCGTTGCGGGGGGTACGAGGGAGGGCTACACCTTC. This sequence encodes CSVAGGTREGYTF. This receptor chain uses TRBV29-1 and TRBJ1-2; the D region possibly corresponds to TRBD1 (5 bases align). The CDR3 has 13 amino acids, counting the end cysteine and phenylalanine. Solely the CDR3 DNA is kept, with 39 bases framed from the first base. The germline V gene specifies SQVTM as CDR1 and ANQGSEA as CDR2. The junction carries 17 bases between V and J, which are trimmed by 4 bases and 8 bases respectively.